This T cell receptor (beta chain) appears in the sequencing data of a study of cytomegalovirus exposure and HLA in healthy donors. This clone was observed a handful of times. V shed 6 bases and J 3 bases; nucleotides not matched to a gene: 10. The CDR3 is 15 amino acids. Germline V gives CDR1 SGHVS, CDR2 FQNEAQ. Measured with immunoSEQ multiplex PCR; TCRdb has only the in-frame clones, and not every one. The table lists about 140,000 clones, about nine tenths of them singletons, with 0.6% to 0.85% in the top ten. The source is a man aged 18 to 29 in good health and CMV-seronegative. The J gene is TRBJ2-7, the V gene TRBV7-8; TRBD1 matches at 8 bases. The sample taken for sequencing was PBMCs. The CDR3 region is CASRAAGTGFYEQYF. The CDR3 bases are TGTGCCAGCAGAGCCGCCGGGACAGGCTTCTACGAGCAGTACTTC.